This is a list of T cell receptor beta chains from one sample in a study of metastatic and nonmetastatic thyroid tumors. TCRdb reprocessed the PCR reads via MiXCR. The sample lists around 15,000 clones, 15% to 18% occurring once. The sequencing sample was made of blood. The source is a female donor with papillary thyroid cancer or a benign thyroid nodule (not recorded which). Some clones in this sample may be carry-over from other donors' samples. Each CDR3 is given with its conserved first and last residue. D genes are given only for firm matches. Only part of the rows carry a size: once, few, many, or a class if the clone is expanded.

12 TRBJ1-2 medium-sized TRBV6-1 - TGTGCCAGCAGTTCTTACATTAATGGCTACACCTTC CASSSYINGYTF
14 TRBJ2-7 many TRBV30 TRBD1 TGTGCCTGCGTGACGGACAGGGATTCCTACGAGCAGTACTTC CACVTDRDSYEQYF
15 TRBJ2-2 medium-sized TRBV2 TRBD1 TGTGCCAGCAGTCCGGGACAGGGGAACACCGGGGAGCTGTTTTTT CASSPGQGNTGELFF
13 TRBJ2-7 many TRBV2 - TGTGCCAGCAGTCCCATCGGACGGGACGAGCAGTACTTC CASSPIGRDEQYF
15 TRBJ1-5 many TRBV19 - TGTGCCAGTACTTCGACCACGCGAGGGAATCAGCCCCAGCATTTT CASTSTTRGNQPQHF
16 TRBJ2-3 many TRBV24-1 TRBD1 TGTGCCACCAGTGATAGACAGGGGACGGTCACAGATACGCAGTATTTT CATSDRQGTVTDTQYF
13 TRBJ1-4 many TRBV9 - TGTGCCAGCAGCGCAGGGGTCCGAGAAAAACTGTTTTTT CASSAGVREKLFF
14 TRBJ1-1 once TRBV30 - TGTGCCTGGAGTGTAGGCCGTGTGAACACTGAAGCTTTCTTT CAWSVGRVNTEAFF
15 TRBJ1-5 many TRBV6-1 - TGTGCCAGCGACAGAGAAGGATATAGCAATCAGCCCCAGCATTTT CASDREGYSNQPQHF
12 TRBJ1-2 medium-sized TRBV2 - TGTGCCAGCAGTGGCGGGGTGCTGGGCTACACCTTC CASSGGVLGYTF
15 TRBJ2-1 - TRBV11-2 - TGTGCCAGCAGCCGAATAGCGGTAGTTGGCAATGAGCAGTTCTTC CASSRIAVVGNEQFF
18 TRBJ1-3 many TRBV5-1 - TGCGCCAGCAGCTTGGTTTTTGGCGGACGGAACTCTGGAAACACCATATATTTT CASSLVFGGRNSGNTIYF
15 TRBJ1-1 - TRBV6-2/TRBV6-3 - TGTGCCAGCAGTTACGATCAAGGGATGAACACTGAAGCTTTCTTT CASSYDQGMNTEAFF
16 TRBJ1-2 - TRBV28 - TGTGCCAGCAGTTTCGGGCGGGGCCACGGTCCCAATGGCTACACCTTC CASSFGRGHGPNGYTF
14 TRBJ2-5 many TRBV5-1 TRBD2 TGCGCCAGCAGCTTGCGGGTAGCGGGAGAGACCCAGTACTTC CASSLRVAGETQYF
16 TRBJ1-6 many TRBV14 - TGTGCCAGCAGGCCCTCAGGGGAAACCTATAATTCACCCCTCCACTTT CASRPSGETYNSPLHF
16 TRBJ2-1 - TRBV27 - TGTGCCAGCAGTCCCCTCGGGGCAGGGGAGGGTAATGAGCAGTTCTTC CASSPLGAGEGNEQFF
15 TRBJ2-2 medium-sized TRBV12-3/TRBV12-4 TRBD2 TGTGCCAGCAGGCTAGGACTAGCGGGAGGCGGGGAGCTGTTTTTT CASRLGLAGGGELFF
12 TRBJ2-1 - TRBV6-1 - TGTGCCAGCAGTGCCTCCAGGGTTCATCAGTTCTTC CASSASRVHQFF
13 TRBJ1-2 many TRBV9 - TGTGCCAGCAGCGTAGAATTCGAGGAAGGCTACACCTTC CASSVEFEEGYTF
16 TRBJ1-6 medium-sized TRBV6-1 - TGTGCCAGCAGTTCCCCGGGGAGCTCCTATAATTCACCCCTCCACTTT CASSSPGSSYNSPLHF
14 TRBJ2-6 few TRBV19 - TGTGCCAGTAGTAAAGCAGATCGGGTCAACGTCCTGGCTTTC CASSKADRVNVLAF
13 TRBJ2-3 many TRBV7-7 - TGTGCCAGCAGCCGGGGGCGCACAGATACGCAGTATTTT CASSRGRTDTQYF
16 TRBJ2-4 many TRBV19 - TGTGCCAGTAGTATACCGCCAGGACAGCGCATGTACATTCAGTACTTC CASSIPPGQRMYIQYF
13 TRBJ2-7 - TRBV28 - TGTGCCAGCACGCCGGGTTATTCCTACGAGCAGTACTTC CASTPGYSYEQYF
15 TRBJ1-3 few TRBV27 - TGTGCCAGCTCACCGTCCGGACTGTTGGGAAACACCATATATTTC CASSPSGLLGNTIYF
15 TRBJ1-2 many TRBV5-1 - TGCGCCAGCAGTTCGCTTAACCCAGGGGATTATGGCTACACCTTC CASSSLNPGDYGYTF
14 TRBJ2-3 - TRBV12-3/TRBV12-4 - TGTGCCAGCAGTCCTCAGCCGGTGAAAGATACGCAGTATTTT CASSPQPVKDTQYF
14 TRBJ1-1 - TRBV28 - TGTGCCAGCAAAAACGACAGCTTATACACTGAAGCTTTCTTT CASKNDSLYTEAFF
12 TRBJ2-7 many TRBV7-6 - TGTGCCAGCAGCTTTAACTCTTACGAGCAGTACTTC CASSFNSYEQYF
12 TRBJ1-2 many TRBV29-1 TRBD1 TGCAGCGTCGGGGGGACAGGGACGGGCTACACCTTC CSVGGTGTGYTF
13 TRBJ2-1 many TRBV7-6 - TGTGCCAGCAGCTTGCGACTAGTGAGTGAGCAGTTCTTC CASSLRLVSEQFF
18 TRBJ2-7 medium-sized TRBV6-5 TRBD2 TGTGCCAGCAGTTACACCCTTCCCAGACTAGCGGGAGTCCACGAGCAGTACTTC CASSYTLPRLAGVHEQYF
12 TRBJ1-5 many TRBV20-1 - TGCAGTGCGGCGGGCGGCAATCAGCCCCAGCATTTT CSAAGGNQPQHF
14 TRBJ1-6 few TRBV6-1 - TGTGCCAGCAGTTCGGGAACCTCGGCTTCACCCCTCCACTTT CASSSGTSASPLHF
18 TRBJ2-2 few TRBV6-2/TRBV6-3 TRBD2 TGTGCCAGCAAAAGTGTAACTAGCGGGAGGGCTGTAACCGGGTATCTGTTTTTT CASKSVTSGRAVTGYLFF
15 TRBJ2-4 many TRBV11-2 TRBD2 TGTGCCAGCAGCCCCCTGGGGAGGGCCGTGGACATTCAGTACTTC CASSPLGRAVDIQYF